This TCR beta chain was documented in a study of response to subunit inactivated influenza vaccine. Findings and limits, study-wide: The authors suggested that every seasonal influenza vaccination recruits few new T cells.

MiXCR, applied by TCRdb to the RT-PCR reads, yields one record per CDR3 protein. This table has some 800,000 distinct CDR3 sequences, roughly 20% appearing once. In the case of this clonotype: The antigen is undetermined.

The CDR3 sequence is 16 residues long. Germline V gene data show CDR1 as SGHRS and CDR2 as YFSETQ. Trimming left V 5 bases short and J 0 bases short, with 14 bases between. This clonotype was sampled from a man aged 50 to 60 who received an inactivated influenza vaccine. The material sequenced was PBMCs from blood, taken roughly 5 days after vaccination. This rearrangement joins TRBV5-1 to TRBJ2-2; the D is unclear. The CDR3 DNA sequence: TGCGCCAGCAGGTTGCTCTCTGGAACGAACACCGGGGAGCTGTTTTTT. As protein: CASRLLSGTNTGELFF.